Presented here are 2 T cell receptor beta chains from one specimen sequenced in a study of blood T cell repertoires in COVID-19. Sequencing was performed with immunoSEQ multiplex PCR; in TCRdb, only in-frame clones are kept and a portion is missing. The profile covers some 130,000 clones, with more than 75% appearing a single time and more than 3% taken by the ten largest. Sequenced material: peripheral blood. These receptors were collected from a man aged 50-59 years with active COVID-19.

V gene TRBV10-2 combines with J gene TRBJ2-3; 8 bases map to TRBD2. This CDR3 contains 15 residues. In germline, CDR1 is WSHSY, CDR2 SAAADI. J gave up 3 bases and V 5 bases, and 7 bases lay outside the gene matches. The CDR3 coding sequence is TGCGCCAGCAGTCGGTCTAGCGGGTTTACAGATACGCAGTATTTT. Residues: CASSRSSGFTDTQYF.

The chain links TRBV11-3 to TRBJ2-2; D is undetermined. Deletions cut 10 bases from V and 5 bases from J, with 11 bases between. The CDR3 is made up of 12 amino acids. Germline loops: CDR1 SGHNT, CDR2 YENEEA. The CDR3 protein is CATNPGTGELFF. CDR3 DNA sequence: TGTGCCACCAACCCCGGGACCGGGGAGCTGTTTTTT.